These T cell receptor beta chains were read from a single sample in a study of blood T cell repertoires in COVID-19. Generated by immunoSEQ multiplex PCR, the TCRdb table keeps only in-frame clones and is missing some. The table includes about 240,000 clones, 82% detected once. Sequencing was carried out using peripheral blood. The receptors come from a woman in her seventies with acute or convalescent COVID-19. Each CDR3 is given with its conserved first and last residue. A D gene is named only where the DNA matches it firmly. Not every row has a clone size; where given, it reads once, few, many or a size class.

V: TRBV28; size: once; D: TRBD1; J: TRBJ1-2; length: 14; CDR3: CASSLPGQGGGYTF; DNA: TGTGCCAGCAGCCTCCCCGGACAGGGCGGTGGCTACACCTTC
V: TRBV5-1; size: -; D: TRBD1; J: TRBJ1-1; length: 13; CDR3: CASSSEQGTEAFF; DNA: TGCGCCAGCAGCTCCGAACAGGGGACTGAAGCTTTCTTT
V: TRBV6-2/TRBV6-3; size: -; D: -; J: TRBJ2-5; length: 11; CDR3: CASSYWEAQYF; DNA: TGTGCCAGCAGTTACTGGGAGGCCCAGTACTTC
V: TRBV2; size: -; D: TRBD1; J: TRBJ1-5; length: 12; CDR3: CASSRGQQPQHF; DNA: TGTGCCAGCAGCCGGGGACAGCAGCCCCAGCATTTT
V: TRBV27; size: -; D: -; J: TRBJ1-5; length: 14; CDR3: CASSFMDSSQPQHF; DNA: TGTGCCAGCAGTTTTATGGACAGCTCTCAGCCCCAGCATTTT
V: TRBV6-2/TRBV6-3; size: -; D: -; J: TRBJ2-2; length: 16; CDR3: CASSYSWGGDTGELFF; DNA: TGTGCCAGCAGTTACTCCTGGGGGGGCGACACCGGGGAGCTGTTTTTT
V: TRBV29-1; size: -; D: TRBD1; J: TRBJ1-1; length: 13; CDR3: CSASGGAGTEAFF; DNA: TGCAGCGCTTCAGGGGGCGCGGGCACTGAAGCTTTCTTT
V: TRBV18; size: -; D: TRBD1; J: TRBJ1-1; length: 17; CDR3: CASSPPGTGGMNTEAFF; DNA: TGTGCCAGCTCACCACCTGGGACAGGGGGAATGAACACTGAAGCTTTCTTT
V: TRBV7-2; size: -; D: TRBD2; J: TRBJ2-7; length: 16; CDR3: CASSLTSGAPSYEQYF; DNA: TGTGCCAGCAGCTTAACTAGCGGGGCGCCATCCTACGAGCAGTACTTC
V: TRBV10-3; size: few; D: -; J: TRBJ1-3; length: 14; CDR3: CAISDTGNGNTIYF; DNA: TGTGCCATCAGTGATACAGGGAATGGAAACACCATATATTTT
V: TRBV15; size: few; D: TRBD1; J: TRBJ2-1; length: 16; CDR3: CATSRGQGVPNNEQFF; DNA: TGTGCCACCAGCAGGGGACAGGGGGTTCCTAACAATGAGCAGTTCTTC
V: TRBV6-5; size: -; D: -; J: TRBJ1-6; length: 12; CDR3: CASSSESSPLHF; DNA: TGTGCCAGCAGCTCGGAGTCTTCACCCCTCCACTTT
V: TRBV7-2; size: -; D: -; J: TRBJ1-3; length: 17; CDR3: CASSPQGHTASGNTIYF; DNA: TGTGCCAGCAGCCCCCAAGGCCACACAGCTTCTGGAAACACCATATATTTT
V: TRBV15; size: -; D: TRBD1; J: TRBJ1-2; length: 14; CDR3: CATSKGQGVYGYTF; DNA: TGTGCCACCAGCAAGGGACAGGGAGTCTATGGCTACACCTTC
V: TRBV2; size: -; D: -; J: TRBJ1-4; length: 13; CDR3: CASSTSESEKLFF; DNA: TGTGCCAGCAGTACCTCAGAAAGTGAAAAACTGTTTTTT
V: TRBV30; size: -; D: -; J: TRBJ1-3; length: 12; CDR3: CAWSSAGNTIYF; DNA: TGTGCCTGGAGCTCGGCTGGAAACACCATATATTTT
V: TRBV18; size: -; D: TRBD1; J: TRBJ1-4; length: 14; CDR3: CASSSQGANEKLFF; DNA: TGTGCCAGCTCATCGCAGGGGGCTAATGAAAAACTGTTTTTT
V: TRBV18; size: once; D: -; J: TRBJ1-4; length: 16; CDR3: CASSPEYQGWNEKLFF; DNA: TGTGCCAGCTCACCAGAATATCAGGGGTGGAATGAAAAACTGTTTTTT
V: TRBV9; size: -; D: -; J: TRBJ1-2; length: 13; CDR3: CASSVQGSGGYTF; DNA: TGTGCCAGCAGCGTTCAGGGATCCGGTGGCTACACCTTC
V: TRBV9; size: -; D: -; J: TRBJ1-4; length: 12; CDR3: CASSSTFEKLFF; DNA: TGTGCCAGCAGCTCCACATTCGAAAAACTGTTTTTT
V: TRBV7-2; size: -; D: -; J: TRBJ1-1; length: 13; CDR3: CASRRGGGAEAFF; DNA: TGTGCCAGCAGGAGGGGGGGAGGCGCTGAAGCTTTCTTT
V: TRBV28; size: -; D: -; J: TRBJ1-4; length: 13; CDR3: CASSLTVYEKLFF; DNA: TGTGCCAGCAGTTTAACGGTTTATGAAAAACTGTTTTTT
V: TRBV5-4; size: -; D: -; J: TRBJ1-3; length: 15; CDR3: CASSLAGGSGNTIYF; DNA: TGTGCCAGCAGCTTGGCCGGCGGCTCTGGAAACACCATATATTTT
V: TRBV19; size: few; D: TRBD1; J: TRBJ1-1; length: 16; CDR3: CATKRGPGGMNTEAFF; DNA: TGTGCCACCAAGAGAGGACCAGGGGGAATGAACACTGAAGCTTTCTTT
V: TRBV7-9; size: once; D: TRBD1; J: TRBJ1-1; length: 16; CDR3: CASDWDRGILNTEAFF; DNA: TGTGCCAGCGATTGGGACAGGGGGATTTTGAACACTGAAGCTTTCTTT
V: TRBV18; size: -; D: -; J: TRBJ1-2; length: 14; CDR3: CASSPGAEGYGYTF; DNA: TGTGCCAGCTCACCAGGCGCCGAGGGCTATGGCTACACCTTC
V: TRBV3-1/TRBV3-2; size: -; D: -; J: TRBJ1-1; length: 15; CDR3: CASSATRARNTEAFF; DNA: TGTGCCAGCAGTGCGACGCGGGCCCGAAACACTGAAGCTTTCTTT
V: TRBV7-9; size: -; D: -; J: TRBJ1-6; length: 14; CDR3: CASSSGNYNSPLHF; DNA: TGTGCCAGCAGCTCCGGGAACTATAATTCACCCCTCCACTTT
V: TRBV18; size: -; D: TRBD1; J: TRBJ1-3; length: 14; CDR3: CASSSGTGGNTIYF; DNA: TGTGCCAGCTCATCAGGGACAGGGGGAAACACCATATATTTT
V: TRBV29-1; size: -; D: -; J: TRBJ2-3; length: 14; CDR3: CSVEVGGGLDTQYF; DNA: TGCAGCGTTGAAGTGGGAGGGGGGTTGGATACGCAGTATTTT
V: TRBV19; size: once; D: -; J: TRBJ1-6; length: 14; CDR3: CASSSPGEGSPLHF; DNA: TGTGCCAGTAGTAGCCCAGGGGAAGGTTCACCCCTCCACTTT
V: TRBV19; size: -; D: -; J: TRBJ1-2; length: 14; CDR3: CASRGGIYNGGYTF; DNA: TGTGCCAGTAGAGGAGGGATCTATAACGGAGGCTACACCTTC
V: TRBV6-5; size: once; D: -; J: TRBJ1-1; length: 15; CDR3: CASSSSGLKNTEAFF; DNA: TGTGCCAGCAGTTCCTCGGGACTCAAGAACACTGAAGCTTTCTTT
V: TRBV15; size: -; D: -; J: TRBJ1-5; length: 16; CDR3: CATSRGFGGSNQPQHF; DNA: TGTGCCACCAGCAGGGGATTCGGGGGAAGCAATCAGCCCCAGCATTTT
V: TRBV4-1; size: -; D: -; J: TRBJ1-6; length: 14; CDR3: CASSQVQASSPLHF; DNA: TGCGCCAGCAGCCAAGTCCAGGCCTCATCACCCCTCCACTTT
V: TRBV11-2; size: -; D: -; J: TRBJ1-3; length: 17; CDR3: CASSLEDSFRAGNTIYF; DNA: TGTGCCAGCAGCTTAGAGGACAGTTTTAGGGCTGGAAACACCATATATTTT
V: TRBV2; size: -; D: -; J: TRBJ1-1; length: 14; CDR3: CASKASGVNTEAFF; DNA: TGTGCCAGCAAGGCATCAGGGGTGAACACTGAAGCTTTCTTT
V: TRBV10-3; size: few; D: TRBD1; J: TRBJ2-5; length: 15; CDR3: CAISVRTGGLETQYF; DNA: TGTGCCATCAGCGTAAGGACAGGGGGCTTAGAGACCCAGTACTTC
V: TRBV9; size: -; D: -; J: TRBJ1-1; length: 15; CDR3: CASSGPGTLNTEAFF; DNA: TGTGCCAGCAGCGGCCCCGGGACACTGAACACTGAAGCTTTCTTT
V: TRBV20-1; size: -; D: -; J: TRBJ2-7; length: 13; CDR3: CSASRGGIYEQYF; DNA: TGCAGTGCTAGTAGGGGGGGGATATACGAGCAGTACTTC
V: TRBV7-2; size: few; D: -; J: TRBJ1-1; length: 17; CDR3: CASSLGFGQTENTEAFF; DNA: TGTGCCAGCAGCTTAGGCTTCGGACAGACGGAGAACACTGAAGCTTTCTTT
V: TRBV9; size: -; D: -; J: TRBJ2-5; length: 16; CDR3: CASSARGQGWEETQYF; DNA: TGTGCCAGCAGCGCCCGAGGACAAGGATGGGAAGAGACCCAGTACTTC
V: TRBV7-2; size: once; D: TRBD1; J: TRBJ2-1; length: 15; CDR3: CASSSGTASYNEQFF; DNA: TGTGCCAGCAGCTCCGGGACAGCCAGCTACAATGAGCAGTTCTTC
V: TRBV7-9; size: -; D: TRBD2; J: TRBJ2-3; length: 19; CDR3: CASSYPVGLAGRSTDTQYF; DNA: TGTGCCAGCAGCTACCCCGTGGGACTAGCGGGGCGGAGCACAGATACGCAGTATTTT
V: TRBV11-2; size: -; D: -; J: TRBJ2-3; length: 16; CDR3: CASSLEGSPRTDTQYF; DNA: TGTGCCAGCAGCTTAGAGGGCAGCCCTCGTACAGATACGCAGTATTTT
V: TRBV3-1/TRBV3-2; size: once; D: TRBD1; J: TRBJ1-1; length: 16; CDR3: CASKQTGTGGVTEAFF; DNA: TGTGCCAGTAAACAAACCGGGACAGGGGGCGTTACTGAAGCTTTCTTT